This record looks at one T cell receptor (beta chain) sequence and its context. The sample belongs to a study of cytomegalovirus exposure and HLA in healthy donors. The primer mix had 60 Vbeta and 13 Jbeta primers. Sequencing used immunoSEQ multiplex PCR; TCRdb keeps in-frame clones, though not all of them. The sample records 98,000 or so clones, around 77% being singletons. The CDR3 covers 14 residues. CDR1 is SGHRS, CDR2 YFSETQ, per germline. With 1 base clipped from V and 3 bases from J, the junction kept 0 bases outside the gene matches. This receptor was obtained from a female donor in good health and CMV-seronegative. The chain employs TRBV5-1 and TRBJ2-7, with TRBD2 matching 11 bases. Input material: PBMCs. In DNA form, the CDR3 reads TGCGCCAGCAGCTTGACTAGCGGGGGCTACGAGCAGTACTTC. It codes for CASSLTSGGYEQYF.